This TCR beta chain was sequenced for a study of T cell changes during pregnancy in multiple sclerosis. Here immunoSEQ multiplex PCR was the method, and the copy in TCRdb shows in-frame clones only, minus some. Of nearly 110,000 clones listed, about 89% are singletons. The CDR3 spans 13 residues. Per germline, CDR1 LNHDA and CDR2 SQIVND (reference sequence). The source of this sequence is a female donor with multiple sclerosis, enrolled in a pregnancy study. This chain uses TRBV19 with TRBJ1-4; 9 bases match TRBD1. Sequenced material: peripheral blood, taken before pregnancy. In DNA, the CDR3 is TGTGGGGGGGAGGGACAGGGAAATGAAAAACTGTTTTTT. Its translation: CGGEGQGNEKLFF.